The clone carrying this TCR beta chain was detected only a few times. Its target is not known. Only in-frame clones appear in the TCRdb table, and some are missing; sequencing was by immunoSEQ multiplex PCR. The data contain about 14,000 clones, 60% to 75% of them singletons. These data come from a study of neoadjuvant anti-PD-1 for oral cavity cancer. Background on the study: Around day 43, patients without progression received a fourth nivolumab dose before surgery.

This CDR3 is built from 18 residues. V dropped 7 bases and J dropped 3 bases, with 28 bases sitting between them. Germline CDR1 and CDR2: SNHLY and FYNNEI. Study observations and caveats: Pretreatment Treg/Th17 ratio correlated inversely with post-treatment tumor clonality.

Specified time point: after neoadjuvant nivolumab, at surgical resection. The chain is built from TRBV2 and TRBJ2-7; weak D call: TRBD1 (6 bases). The sequence came from a person aged 35 to 85 with oral cavity squamous cell carcinoma. Sequenced material: PBMCs, taken after nivolumab (anti-PD-1) treatment. This chain's CDR3 is CASKEVTGADTFFYEQYF. The CDR3 coding sequence is TGTGCCAGCAAGGAGGTGACAGGAGCGGACACGTTTTTCTACGAGCAGTACTTC.